Included here is one TCR beta chain sequence, with context. This record belongs to a study of OX40 agonist ivuxolimab in advanced cancers. Germline CDR1 reads GTSNPN; CDR2 reads SVGIG (reference sequence). V dropped 3 bases and J dropped 0; count of bases not matched to a gene: 4. There are 14 residues in the CDR3. TCRdb keeps only in-frame clones here, not all; method: immunoSEQ multiplex PCR. The sample comprises 55,000 or so clones, around 90% of which are singletons, and roughly 17% rests with the top ten. The sequencing here drew on CD4+ or CD8+ T cells sorted from blood, taken in a trial of the OX40 agonist ivuxolimab. The sequence came from an adult with an advanced solid tumor such as melanoma, head and neck, liver or kidney cancer. The chain employs TRBV30 and TRBJ2-7, with 8 bases lining up with TRBD1. For the CDR3, the DNA is TGTGCCTGGAGCCGGGACAGGAGCTCCTACGAGCAGTACTTC. Its translation: CAWSRDRSSYEQYF.